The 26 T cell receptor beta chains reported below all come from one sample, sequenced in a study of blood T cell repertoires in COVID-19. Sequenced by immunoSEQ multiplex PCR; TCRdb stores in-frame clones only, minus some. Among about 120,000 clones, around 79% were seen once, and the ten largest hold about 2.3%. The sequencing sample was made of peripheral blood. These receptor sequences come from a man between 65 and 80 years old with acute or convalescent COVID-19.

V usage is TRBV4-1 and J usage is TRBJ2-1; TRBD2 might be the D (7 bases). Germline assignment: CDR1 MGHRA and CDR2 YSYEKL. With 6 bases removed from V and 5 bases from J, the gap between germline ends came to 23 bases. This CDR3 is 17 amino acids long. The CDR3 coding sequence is TGCGCCAGCAGTCAGGCGGGGGCGGTGTCCCTTAACAATGAGCAGTTCTTC. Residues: CASSQAGAVSLNNEQFF.

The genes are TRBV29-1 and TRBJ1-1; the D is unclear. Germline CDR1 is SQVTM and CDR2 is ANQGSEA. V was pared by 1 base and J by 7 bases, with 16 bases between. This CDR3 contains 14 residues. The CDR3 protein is CSVEVPPGSREAFF. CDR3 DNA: TGCAGCGTTGAAGTTCCCCCAGGCTCCCGTGAAGCTTTCTTT.

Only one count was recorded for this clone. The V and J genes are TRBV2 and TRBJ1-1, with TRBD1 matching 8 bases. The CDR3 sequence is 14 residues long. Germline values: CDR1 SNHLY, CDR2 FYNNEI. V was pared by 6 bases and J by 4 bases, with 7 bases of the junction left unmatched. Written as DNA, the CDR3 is TGTGCCAGCAGGAGGACAGGGAGTAGCACTGAAGCTTTCTTT. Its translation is CASRRTGSSTEAFF.

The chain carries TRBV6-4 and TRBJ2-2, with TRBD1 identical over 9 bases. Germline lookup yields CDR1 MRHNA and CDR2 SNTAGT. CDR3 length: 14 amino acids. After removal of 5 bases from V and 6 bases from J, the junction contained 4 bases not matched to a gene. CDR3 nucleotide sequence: TGTGCCAGCAGTCCCGGGACAGGGCCCGGGGAGCTGTTTTTT. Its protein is CASSPGTGPGELFF.

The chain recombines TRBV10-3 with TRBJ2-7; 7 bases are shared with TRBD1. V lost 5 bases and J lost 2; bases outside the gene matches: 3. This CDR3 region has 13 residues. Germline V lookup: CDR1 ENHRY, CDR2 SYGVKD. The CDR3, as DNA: TGTGCCATCAGTTTAGACAGGGCCTACGAGCAGTACTTC. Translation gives CAISLDRAYEQYF.

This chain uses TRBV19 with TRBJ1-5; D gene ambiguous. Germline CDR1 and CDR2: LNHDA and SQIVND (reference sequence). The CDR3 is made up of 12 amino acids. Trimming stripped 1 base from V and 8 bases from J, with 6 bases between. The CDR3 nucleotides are TGTGCCAGTAGTATAGGTTCGGAGCCCCAGCATTTT. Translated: CASSIGSEPQHF.

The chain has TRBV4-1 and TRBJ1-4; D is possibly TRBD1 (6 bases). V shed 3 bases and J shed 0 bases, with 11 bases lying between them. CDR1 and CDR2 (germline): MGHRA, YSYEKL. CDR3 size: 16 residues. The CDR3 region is CASSHLRTATNEKLFF. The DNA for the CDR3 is TGCGCCAGCAGCCACCTAAGGACAGCAACTAATGAAAAACTGTTTTTT.

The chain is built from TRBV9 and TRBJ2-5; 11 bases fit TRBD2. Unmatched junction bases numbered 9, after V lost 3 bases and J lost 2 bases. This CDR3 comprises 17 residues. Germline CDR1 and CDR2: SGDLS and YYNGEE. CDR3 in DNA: TGTGCCAGCAGCGCCGCCCCACTAGCGGGAGATCAAGAGACCCAGTACTTC. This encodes CASSAAPLAGDQETQYF.

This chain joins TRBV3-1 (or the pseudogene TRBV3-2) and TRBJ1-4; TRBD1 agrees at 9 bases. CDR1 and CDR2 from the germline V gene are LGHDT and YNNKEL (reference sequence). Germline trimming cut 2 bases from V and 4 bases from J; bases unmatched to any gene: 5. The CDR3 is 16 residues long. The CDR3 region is CASSQPNRGRNEKLFF. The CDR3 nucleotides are TGTGCCAGCAGCCAACCGAACAGGGGGCGTAATGAAAAACTGTTTTTT.

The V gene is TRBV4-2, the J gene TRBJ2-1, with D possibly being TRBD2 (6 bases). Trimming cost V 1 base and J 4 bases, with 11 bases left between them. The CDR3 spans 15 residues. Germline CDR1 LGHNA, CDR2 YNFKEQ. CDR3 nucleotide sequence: TGTGCCAGCAGCCAAGCGGCGGGGCTTTACAATGAGCAGTTCTTC. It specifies CASSQAAGLYNEQFF.

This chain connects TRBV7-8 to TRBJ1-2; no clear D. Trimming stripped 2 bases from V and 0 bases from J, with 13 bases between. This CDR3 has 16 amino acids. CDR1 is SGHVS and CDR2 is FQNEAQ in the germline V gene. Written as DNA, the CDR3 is TGTGCCAGCAGCTTACGGAGGGTTCGGACTAACTATGGCTACACCTTC. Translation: CASSLRRVRTNYGYTF.

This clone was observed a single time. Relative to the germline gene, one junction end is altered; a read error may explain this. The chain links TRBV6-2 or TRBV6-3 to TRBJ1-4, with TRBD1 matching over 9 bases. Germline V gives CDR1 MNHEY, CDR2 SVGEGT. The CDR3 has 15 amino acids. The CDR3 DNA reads TGTGCCAGCAGGTACTCGGGACAGGGAGACGGTCAACGTTTTTTT. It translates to CASRYSGQGDGQRFF.

CDR3 coding DNA: TGCGCCAGCAGTTCCGGGACAGGGGGAGAAGAGACCCAGTACTTC. Amino acids: CASSSGTGGEETQYF. This chain joins TRBV5-1 and TRBJ2-5; 11 positions match TRBD1. CDR1 is SGHRS, CDR2 YFSETQ, per germline. Unmatched junction bases numbered 6, after V lost 5 bases and J lost 3 bases. CDR3 length: 15 residues. The full variable domain, its missing parts supplied by reference TRBV5-1 and TRBJ2-5, is KAGVTQTPRYLIKTRGQQVTLSCSPISGHRSVSWYQQTPGQGLQFLFEYFSETQRNKGNFPGRFSGRQFSNSRSEMNVSTLELGDSALYLCASSSGTGGEETQYFGPGTRLLVL.

CDR3 sequence (DNA): TGTGCCAGCAGCTTGCCGGGGATCTACGAGCAGTACTTC. It specifies CASSLPGIYEQYF. V usage is TRBV5-6 and J usage is TRBJ2-7; D is perhaps TRBD2 (5 bases). This CDR3 contains 13 residues. Germline V gene sequence: CDR1 SGHDT, CDR2 YYEEEE. Trimming removed 1 base at V and 3 bases at J, with 8 bases between.

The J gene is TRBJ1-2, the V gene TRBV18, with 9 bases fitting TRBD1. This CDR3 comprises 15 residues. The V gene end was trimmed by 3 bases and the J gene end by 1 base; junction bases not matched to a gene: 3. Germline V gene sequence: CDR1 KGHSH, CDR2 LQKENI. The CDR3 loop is CASSPGTGFNYGYTF. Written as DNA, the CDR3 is TGTGCCAGCTCACCCGGGACAGGGTTTAACTATGGCTACACCTTC.

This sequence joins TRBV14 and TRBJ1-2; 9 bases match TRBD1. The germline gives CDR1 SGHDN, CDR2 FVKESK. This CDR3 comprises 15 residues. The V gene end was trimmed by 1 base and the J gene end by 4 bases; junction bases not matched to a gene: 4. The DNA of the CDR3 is TGTGCCAGCAGCCAAGCCGGGACAGGGACCTATGGCTACACCTTC. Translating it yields CASSQAGTGTYGYTF.

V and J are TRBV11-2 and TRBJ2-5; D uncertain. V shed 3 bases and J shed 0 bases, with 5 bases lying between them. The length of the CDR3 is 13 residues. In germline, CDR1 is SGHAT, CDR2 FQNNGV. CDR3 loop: CASSFSHQETQYF. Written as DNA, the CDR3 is TGTGCCAGCAGCTTTAGTCACCAAGAGACCCAGTACTTC.

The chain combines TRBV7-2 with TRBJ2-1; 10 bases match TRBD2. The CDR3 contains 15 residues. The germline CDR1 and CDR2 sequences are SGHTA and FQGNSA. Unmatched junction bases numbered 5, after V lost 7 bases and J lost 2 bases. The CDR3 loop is CASNPSGGAYNEQFF. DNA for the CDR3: TGTGCCAGCAACCCCAGCGGGGGGGCCTACAATGAGCAGTTCTTC. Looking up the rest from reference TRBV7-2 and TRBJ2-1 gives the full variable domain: GAGVSQSPSNKVTEKGKDVELRCDPISGHTALYWYRQSLGQGLEFLIYFQGNSAPDKSGLPSDRFSAERTGGSVSTLTIQRTQQEDSAVYLCASNPSGGAYNEQFFGPGTRLTVL.

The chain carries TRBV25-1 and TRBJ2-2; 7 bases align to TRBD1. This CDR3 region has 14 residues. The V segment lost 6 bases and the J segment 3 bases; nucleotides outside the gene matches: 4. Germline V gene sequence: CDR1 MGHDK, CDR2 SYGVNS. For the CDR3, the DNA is TGTGCCAGCAGGGTTACAGGGGACACCGGGGAGCTGTTTTTT. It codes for CASRVTGDTGELFF.

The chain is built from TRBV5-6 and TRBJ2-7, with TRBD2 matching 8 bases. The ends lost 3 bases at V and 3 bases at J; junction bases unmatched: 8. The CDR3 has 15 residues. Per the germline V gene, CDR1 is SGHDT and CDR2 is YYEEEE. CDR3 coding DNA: TGTGCCAGCAGCTCGCTTGTAGCGGGGAACTACGAGCAGTACTTC. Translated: CASSSLVAGNYEQYF.

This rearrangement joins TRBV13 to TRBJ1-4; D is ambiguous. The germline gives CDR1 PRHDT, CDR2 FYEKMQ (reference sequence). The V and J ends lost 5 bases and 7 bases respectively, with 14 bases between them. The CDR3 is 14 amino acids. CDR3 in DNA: TGTGCCAGCAGCACCCGACAACAAGGTGAAAAACTGTTTTTT. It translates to CASSTRQQGEKLFF.

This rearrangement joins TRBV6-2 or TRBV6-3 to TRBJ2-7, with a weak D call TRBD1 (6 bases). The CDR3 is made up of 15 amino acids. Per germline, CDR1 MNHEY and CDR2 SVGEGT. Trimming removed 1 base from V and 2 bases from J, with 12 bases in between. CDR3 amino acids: CASSYFGQITYEQYF. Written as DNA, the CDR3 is TGTGCCAGCAGTTACTTTGGACAGATTACCTACGAGCAGTACTTC.

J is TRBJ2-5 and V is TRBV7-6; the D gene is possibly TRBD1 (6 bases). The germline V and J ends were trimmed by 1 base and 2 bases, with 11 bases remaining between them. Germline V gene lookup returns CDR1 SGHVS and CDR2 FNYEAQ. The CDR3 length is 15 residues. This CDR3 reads CASSLGPTGQETQYF. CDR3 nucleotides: TGTGCCAGCAGCTTAGGCCCCACAGGGCAAGAGACCCAGTACTTC. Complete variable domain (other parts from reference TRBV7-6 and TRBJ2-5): GAGVSQSPRYKVTKRGQDVALRCDPISGHVSLYWYRQALGQGPEFLTYFNYEAQQDKSGLPNDRFSAERPEGSISTLTIQRTEQRDSAMYRCASSLGPTGQETQYFGPGTRLLVL.

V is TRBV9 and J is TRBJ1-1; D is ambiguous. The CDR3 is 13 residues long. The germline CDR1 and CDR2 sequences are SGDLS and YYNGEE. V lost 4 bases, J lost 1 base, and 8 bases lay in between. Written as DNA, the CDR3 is TGTGCCAGCAGCCGAACTGCGAACACTGAAGCTTTCTTT. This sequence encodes CASSRTANTEAFF.

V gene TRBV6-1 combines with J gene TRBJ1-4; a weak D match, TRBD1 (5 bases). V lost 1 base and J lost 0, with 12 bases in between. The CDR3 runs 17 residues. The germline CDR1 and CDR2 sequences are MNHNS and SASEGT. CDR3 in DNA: TGTGCCAGCAGTGAAGGACGGGGGAGTGCAACTAATGAAAAACTGTTTTTT. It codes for CASSEGRGSATNEKLFF.

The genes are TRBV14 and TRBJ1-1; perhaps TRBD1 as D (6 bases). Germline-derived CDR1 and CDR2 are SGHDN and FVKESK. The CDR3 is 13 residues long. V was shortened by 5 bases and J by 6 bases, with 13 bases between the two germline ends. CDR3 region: CASSYRVRAEAFF. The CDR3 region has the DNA TGTGCCAGCAGCTACAGGGTGAGGGCTGAAGCTTTCTTT.